This T cell receptor beta chain was documented in a study of T-cell reconstitution after alpha-beta-depleted transplantation in children (TCRdb year 2016). As for the study more broadly: Using TCR repertoire profiling, the study quantitatively followed how T-cell immune reconstitution unfolded in children after TCRalphabeta/CD19-depleted allogeneic hematopoietic cell transplantation.

The germline V gene encodes CDR1 MNHNS and CDR2 SASEGT. V lost 4 bases and J lost 5 bases, and the count of bases not matched to a germline gene is 10. The CDR3 starts with the cysteine, ends with the valine, and has 15 residues. Only CDR3 DNA is held: 45 bases, read in frame from base 1. This clonotype was seen a few times. No antigen is known for it. Base qualities were left out, and no much larger clone turns up one base away. Library creation used PCR. The reads were generated on an Illumina HiSeq 2500. TCR libraries were prepared with molecular barcoding, using unique molecular identifiers to normalize TCRbeta repertoire quantification. The public reads were quality trimmed at Q25 with fastp and then assembled into clones with MiXCR by TCRdb, keeping productive beta chains. Rows are unified per CDR3 protein, each entry keeping the most common DNA and genes. For this sample the table gives 420,000 or so distinct CDR3 sequences, of which 11% were detected only once. The top ten constitute roughly 5% of the sample.

The source is a human donor who donated a stem cell graft to a child with acute myeloid leukemia. In this chain, TRBV6-1 is recombined with TRBJ2-7; 8 bases in the middle match TRBD1. Sequenced here: PBMCs from the stem cell graft donor, sampled from the stem cell graft. The CDR3 sequence is CASSATGASVDEQYV. The DNA sequence is TGTGCCAGCAGTGCGACAGGGGCCTCTGTGGACGAGCAGTACGTC.